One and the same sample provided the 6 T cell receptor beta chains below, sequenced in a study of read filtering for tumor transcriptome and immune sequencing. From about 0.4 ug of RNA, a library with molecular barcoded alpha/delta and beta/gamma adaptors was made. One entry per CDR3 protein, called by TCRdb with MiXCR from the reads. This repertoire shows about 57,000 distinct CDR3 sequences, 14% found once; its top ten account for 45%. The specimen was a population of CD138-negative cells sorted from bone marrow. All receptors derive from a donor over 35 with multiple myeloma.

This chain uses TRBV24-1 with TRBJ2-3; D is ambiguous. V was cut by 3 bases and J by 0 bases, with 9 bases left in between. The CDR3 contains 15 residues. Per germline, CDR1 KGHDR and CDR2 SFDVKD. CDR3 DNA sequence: TGTGCCACCAGTGATGCGTCCACGAGCACAGATACGCAGTATTTT. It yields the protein CATSDASTSTDTQYF.

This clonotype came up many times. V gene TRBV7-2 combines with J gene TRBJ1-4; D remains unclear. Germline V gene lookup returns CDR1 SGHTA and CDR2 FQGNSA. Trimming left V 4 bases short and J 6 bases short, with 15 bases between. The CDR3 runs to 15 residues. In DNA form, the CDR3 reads TGTGCCAGCAGCTCTGTGAGGTCTAGGGATGAAAAACTGTTTTTT. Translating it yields CASSSVRSRDEKLFF.

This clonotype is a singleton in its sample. CDR3 in amino acids: CASSQVFPDRDLFYGYTF. As DNA, the CDR3 is TGCGCCAGCAGCCAAGTTTTTCCCGACAGGGATCTTTTCTATGGCTACACCTTC. The chain joins TRBV4-3 to TRBJ1-2; TRBD1 matches 7 bases. Germline assignment: CDR1 LGHNA and CDR2 YSLEER. The J segment lost 4 bases and the V segment lost 1 base, leaving 15 bases of the junction unmatched. The CDR3 contains 18 residues.

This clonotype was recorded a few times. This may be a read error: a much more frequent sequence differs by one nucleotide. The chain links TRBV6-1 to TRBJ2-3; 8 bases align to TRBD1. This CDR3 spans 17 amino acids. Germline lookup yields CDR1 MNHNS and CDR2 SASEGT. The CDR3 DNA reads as TGTGCCAGCACTCGAACGGCACAGGGGGTTAGCACAGATTCGCAGTATTTT. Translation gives CASTRTAQGVSTDSQYF.

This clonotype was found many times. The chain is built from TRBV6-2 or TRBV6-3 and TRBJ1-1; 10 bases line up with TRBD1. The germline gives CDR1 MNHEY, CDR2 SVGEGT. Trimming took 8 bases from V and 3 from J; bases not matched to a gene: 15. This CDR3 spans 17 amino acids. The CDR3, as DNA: TGTGCCAGCGGAGGCCGGGACAGGGGCGTTCGGGACACTGAAGCTTTCTTT. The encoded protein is CASGGRDRGVRDTEAFF.

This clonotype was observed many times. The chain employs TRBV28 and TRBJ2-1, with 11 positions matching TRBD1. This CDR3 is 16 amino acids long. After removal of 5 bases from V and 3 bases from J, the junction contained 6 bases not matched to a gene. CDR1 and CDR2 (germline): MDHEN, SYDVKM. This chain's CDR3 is CASSLRGTGGYNEQFF. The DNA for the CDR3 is TGTGCCAGCAGTCTAAGGGGGACAGGGGGCTACAATGAGCAGTTCTTC.